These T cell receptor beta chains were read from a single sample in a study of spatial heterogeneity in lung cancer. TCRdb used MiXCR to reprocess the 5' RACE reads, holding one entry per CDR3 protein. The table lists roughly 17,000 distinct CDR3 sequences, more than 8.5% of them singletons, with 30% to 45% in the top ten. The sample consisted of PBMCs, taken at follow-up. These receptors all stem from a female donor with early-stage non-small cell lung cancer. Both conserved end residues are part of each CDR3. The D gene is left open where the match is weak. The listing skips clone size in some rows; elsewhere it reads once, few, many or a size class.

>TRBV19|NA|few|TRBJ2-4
CASSSDSKNIQYF
TGTGCCAGTAGTTCCGATAGCAAAAACATTCAGTACTTC
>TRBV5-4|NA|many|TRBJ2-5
CASSWDIQETQYF
TGTGCCAGCAGCTGGGACATACAAGAGACCCAGTACTTC
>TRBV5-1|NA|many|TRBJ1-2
CASSSPRGGKNYGYTF
TGCGCCAGCAGCTCTCCCCGGGGAGGGAAGAACTATGGCTACACCTTC
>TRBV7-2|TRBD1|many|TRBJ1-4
CASSLAPTGGREKLFF
TGTGCCAGCAGCTTAGCGCCGACAGGGGGAAGGGAAAAACTGTTTTTT
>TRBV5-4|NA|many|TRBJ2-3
CASSLPADTQYF
TGTGCCAGCAGCTTGCCAGCAGATACGCAGTATTTT
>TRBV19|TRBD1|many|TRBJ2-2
CASTGRTGRTGELFF
TGTGCCAGTACGGGGAGGACAGGGCGAACCGGGGAGCTGTTTTTT
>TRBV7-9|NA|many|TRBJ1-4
CASSLSGVNEKLFF
TGTGCCAGCAGCTTATCCGGGGTTAATGAAAAACTGTTTTTT
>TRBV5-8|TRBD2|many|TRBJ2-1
CASSLSAGGRSYNEQFF
TGTGCCAGCAGCTTGTCGGCGGGAGGTCGCTCCTACAATGAGCAGTTCTTC
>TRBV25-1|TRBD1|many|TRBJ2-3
CASSAPRGRMATDTQYF
TGTGCCAGCAGTGCGCCGAGGGGGCGGATGGCCACAGATACGCAGTATTTT
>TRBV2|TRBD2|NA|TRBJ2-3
CASCLAAGATQYF
TGTGCCAGCTGCCTGGCAGCGGGGGCTACGCAGTATTTT
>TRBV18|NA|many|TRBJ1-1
CASSLHTEAFF
TGTGCCAGCTCACTGCACACTGAAGCTTTCTTT
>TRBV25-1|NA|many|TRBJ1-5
CASSDPARVYSNQPQHF
TGTGCCAGCAGTGACCCCGCCCGGGTTTATAGCAATCAGCCCCAGCATTTT
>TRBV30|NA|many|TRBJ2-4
CAWSTPLRRVKTKNIQYF
TGTGCCTGGAGTACACCCCTGAGGAGGGTGAAGACCAAAAACATTCAGTACTTC
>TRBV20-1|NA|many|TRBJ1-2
CSARWDQLGGYTF
TGCAGTGCTAGGTGGGACCAACTTGGGGGCTACACCTTC
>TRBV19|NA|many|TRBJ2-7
CASRLRGSYEQYF
TGTGCCAGTAGACTCCGGGGGTCCTACGAGCAGTACTTC
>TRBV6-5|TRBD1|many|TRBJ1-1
CASNARQGAMNTEAFF
TGTGCCAGCAACGCAAGACAGGGGGCGATGAACACTGAAGCTTTCTTT
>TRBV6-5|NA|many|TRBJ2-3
CASSYSRHTSTDTQYF
TGTGCCAGCAGTTACTCTCGGCATACTAGCACAGATACGCAGTATTTT
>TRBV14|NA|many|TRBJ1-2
CASSPRSPWPAYGYTF
TGTGCCAGCAGCCCAAGGTCCCCATGGCCCGCCTATGGCTACACCTTC
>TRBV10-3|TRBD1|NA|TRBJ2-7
CAIRPGQGISDEQYF
TGTGCCATCAGACCCGGACAGGGGATTAGCGACGAGCAGTACTTC
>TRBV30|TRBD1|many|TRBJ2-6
CAWSRGSSGANVLTF
TGTGCCTGGAGCAGGGGGAGCTCTGGGGCCAACGTCCTGACTTTC
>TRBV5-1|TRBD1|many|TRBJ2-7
CASSLEGTGSYEQYF
TGCGCCAGCAGCTTGGAAGGGACAGGCTCCTACGAGCAGTACTTC
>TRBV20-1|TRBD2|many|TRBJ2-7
CSASRGTSGPYEQYF
TGCAGTGCTAGTCGGGGGACTAGCGGACCCTACGAGCAGTACTTC
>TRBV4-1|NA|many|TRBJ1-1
CASNKGTGMGKAFF
TGCGCCAGCAATAAAGGTACAGGGATGGGGAAAGCTTTCTTT
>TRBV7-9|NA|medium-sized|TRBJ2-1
CASSLAGSYNEQFF
TGTGCCAGCAGCTTAGCCGGCAGCTACAATGAGCAGTTCTTC
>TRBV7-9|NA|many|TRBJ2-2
CASSNGRTNTGELFF
TGTGCCAGCAGTAATGGACGGACGAACACCGGGGAGCTGTTTTTT
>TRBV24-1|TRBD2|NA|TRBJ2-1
CATSEWGTSGNSYNEQFF
TGTGCCACCAGTGAGTGGGGGACTAGCGGGAACTCCTACAATGAGCAGTTCTTC
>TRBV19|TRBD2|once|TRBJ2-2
CASSRTSGSTGELFF
TGTGCCAGTAGTCGGACTAGCGGGAGCACCGGGGAGCTGTTTTTT
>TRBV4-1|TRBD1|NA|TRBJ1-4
CASSQGTGGEKLFF
TGCGCCAGCAGCCAAGGGACAGGGGGCGAAAAACTGTTTTTT